Below, 25 T cell receptor beta chains from the same sample are listed, as sequenced in a study of blood T cell repertoires in COVID-19. Sequencing was performed with immunoSEQ multiplex PCR; in TCRdb, only in-frame clones are kept and a portion is missing. The sample lists about 300,000 clones, around 87% occurring once. Sequencing was performed on peripheral blood. Every receptor here comes from a man younger than 35 with active or convalescent COVID-19.

V gene TRBV25-1 combines with J gene TRBJ1-6; unclear D gene. The CDR3 extends over 16 amino acids. V was shortened by 3 bases and J by 7 bases, with 16 bases between the two germline ends. The V gene's germline CDR1 is MGHDK and CDR2 SYGVNS. In nucleotides, the CDR3 is TGTGCCAGCAGTGAGGCCGGGAGGTCAGGCAATTCACCCCTCCACTTT. Translating it yields CASSEAGRSGNSPLHF.

The rearrangement joins TRBV10-3 to TRBJ1-5; TRBD1 is a possible D gene (5 bases). Germline CDR1 is ENHRY and CDR2 is SYGVKD. V was pared by 11 bases and J by 0 bases, with 23 bases between. The CDR3 sequence is 17 residues long. The CDR3 here is CAPQGVSPRHSNQPQHF. CDR3 nucleotides: TGTGCCCCCCAAGGGGTATCCCCGAGGCATAGCAATCAGCCCCAGCATTTT.

This clone was counted only a few times. The genes are TRBV5-1 and TRBJ2-7; 10 bases match TRBD2. Germline lookup yields CDR1 SGHRS and CDR2 YFSETQ. The CDR3 consists of 15 residues. V shed 4 bases and J 3 bases; nucleotides not matched to a gene: 7. The CDR3 DNA follows: TGCGCCAGCAGCAAACTAGCGGGACAACGCTACGAGCAGTACTTC. Amino acids: CASSKLAGQRYEQYF.

This clone was detected once. The genes are TRBV3-1 (or the pseudogene TRBV3-2) and TRBJ2-5; D is ambiguous. The V gene lost 6 bases and the J gene lost 1 base, with 3 bases spanning the gap. Germline CDR1 is LGHDT and CDR2 is YNNKEL (reference sequence). There are 11 residues in the CDR3. The CDR3 DNA sequence: TGTGCCAGCAGGCGCCAAGAGACCCAGTACTTC. Translated: CASRRQETQYF.

This chain connects TRBV7-8 to TRBJ1-1, with 7 bases that match TRBD1. CDR3 length: 16 amino acids. CDR1 is SGHVS, CDR2 FQNEAQ, per germline. V lost 6 bases to trimming and J lost 2 bases; unmatched junction nucleotides: 12. CDR3 region: CASRRNSGTANTEAFF. CDR3 nucleotide sequence: TGTGCCAGCAGAAGGAATTCCGGGACAGCCAACACTGAAGCTTTCTTT.

This chain connects TRBV14 to TRBJ1-2; D remains unclear. This CDR3 is built from 13 residues. Germline values: CDR1 SGHDN, CDR2 FVKESK. Trimming cost V 3 bases and J 3 bases, with 8 bases left between them. CDR3 DNA: TGTGCCAGCAGCCAGTCACAGTACTATGGCTACACCTTC. Residues: CASSQSQYYGYTF.

The rearrangement links TRBV28 to TRBJ2-5; 12 bases line up with TRBD2. Germline values: CDR1 MDHEN, CDR2 SYDVKM. CDR3 length: 18 residues. V shed 3 bases, J shed 4 bases, and the junction held 12 bases outside the gene matches. The CDR3 DNA sequence: TGTGCCAGCAGTTTGATAACCCTGCTAGCGGGAGGGCCAGAGACCCAGTACTTC. It encodes CASSLITLLAGGPETQYF.

The chain combines TRBV7-8 with TRBJ1-5, with D possibly matching TRBD1 (6 bases). Germline values: CDR1 SGHVS, CDR2 FQNEAQ. The CDR3 is 19 residues long. With 5 bases removed from V and 2 bases from J, the gap between germline ends came to 25 bases. For the CDR3, the DNA is TGTGCCAGCAGCATTGACCGGGACAACCCAATCCGTGGCAATCAGCCCCAGCATTTT. This translates into CASSIDRDNPIRGNQPQHF.

The chain uses TRBV4-1 and TRBJ2-7, with D tentatively TRBD1 (6 bases). The V gene lost 4 bases and the J gene lost 1 base, with 14 bases spanning the gap. The CDR3 sequence is 15 residues long. The V gene's germline CDR1 is MGHRA and CDR2 YSYEKL. The CDR3 DNA reads TGCGCCAGCAGCCCTGGCCCAAGGGGGTCCTACGAGCAGTACTTC. The encoded protein is CASSPGPRGSYEQYF.

V and J are TRBV10-3 and TRBJ2-1; TRBD2 aligns across 15 bases. CDR1 is ENHRY, CDR2 SYGVKD, per germline. The V segment lost 6 bases and the J segment 2 bases; nucleotides outside the gene matches: 2. The CDR3 has 16 residues. The CDR3 here is CAIRGTSGGTYNEQFF. In nucleotides, the CDR3 is TGTGCCATCAGGGGGACTAGCGGGGGGACCTACAATGAGCAGTTCTTC.

V and J are TRBV28 and TRBJ1-1; the D gene is possibly TRBD1 (5 bases). Germline values: CDR1 MDHEN, CDR2 SYDVKM. With 5 bases removed from V and 1 base from J, the gap between germline ends came to 14 bases. CDR3 size: 15 residues. This CDR3 reads CASSGLGVSNTEAFF. The CDR3 bases are TGTGCCAGCAGTGGCCTAGGGGTTTCGAACACTGAAGCTTTCTTT. Full variable domain (missing parts from reference TRBV28 and TRBJ1-1): DVKVTQSSRYLVKRTGEKVFLECVQDMDHENMFWYRQDPGLGLRLIYFSYDVKMKEKGDIPEGYSVSREKKERFSLILESASTNQTSMYLCASSGLGVSNTEAFFGQGTRLTVV.

The rearrangement uses TRBV11-3 and TRBJ2-1, with D possibly TRBD2 on 7 matching bases. Trimming removed 1 base at V and 5 bases at J, with 15 bases between. The CDR3 runs to 16 residues. The germline V gene encodes CDR1 SGHNT and CDR2 YENEEA. Here the CDR3 reads CASSLGGGTTNNEQFF. Here the CDR3 DNA reads TGTGCCAGCAGCTTAGGAGGGGGGACTACAAACAATGAGCAGTTCTTC.

The V and J genes are TRBV19 and TRBJ2-5, with a possible D match to TRBD1 (5 bases). This CDR3 is built from 13 residues. CDR1 LNHDA and CDR2 SQIVND come from the germline V gene (reference sequence). Deletions cut 5 bases from V and 4 bases from J, with 11 bases between. Written as DNA, the CDR3 is TGTGCCAGTAGTCCCAGGGTTGGAGAGACCCAGTACTTC. Amino acid sequence: CASSPRVGETQYF.

The chain has TRBV5-1 and TRBJ2-7; D perhaps matches TRBD1 (6 bases). This CDR3 contains 15 residues. V was pared by 4 bases and J by 0 bases, with 14 bases between. Germline loops: CDR1 SGHRS, CDR2 YFSETQ. This CDR3 reads CASSPTGDTSYEQYF. The CDR3, as DNA: TGCGCCAGCAGCCCGACTGGGGACACCTCCTACGAGCAGTACTTC.

CDR3 bases: TGTGCCATCAGTGGAGATAACAATGAGCAGTTCTTC. Translated: CAISGDNNEQFF. The rearrangement joins TRBV10-3 to TRBJ2-1; no firm D call. This CDR3 is built from 12 residues. Trimming left V 4 bases short and J 5 bases short, with 6 bases between. Germline V gives CDR1 ENHRY, CDR2 SYGVKD.

The chain couples TRBV18 to TRBJ2-5; TRBD2 is a possible D gene (6 bases). CDR1 and CDR2 from the germline V gene are KGHSH and LQKENI. V was cut by 4 bases and J by 5 bases, with 14 bases left in between. This CDR3 has 14 residues. The CDR3, as DNA: TGTGCCAGCTCACAGCGGTCAGGGAGGGAGACCCAGTACTTC. Translated: CASSQRSGRETQYF. Full variable domain (outside the CDR3, taken from reference TRBV18 and TRBJ2-5): NAGVMQNPRHLVRRRGQEARLRCSPMKGHSHVYWYRQLPEEGLKFMVYLQKENIIDESGMPKERFSAEFPKEGPSILRIQQVVRGDSAAYFCASSQRSGRETQYFGPGTRLLVL.

V gene TRBV4-3 combines with J gene TRBJ2-5, with 7 bases aligning to TRBD2. V lost 4 bases to trimming and J lost 4 bases; unmatched junction nucleotides: 6. Looked up from germline, CDR1 is LGHNA and CDR2 is YSLEER. The CDR3 consists of 14 residues. CDR3 nucleotides: TGCGCCAGCAGCCCACGGACTAGTTTAGAGACCCAGTACTTC. As protein: CASSPRTSLETQYF.

This clone was found once. The chain uses TRBV27 and TRBJ2-1; weak D call: TRBD2 (5 bases). CDR1 and CDR2 (germline): MNHEY, SMNVEV (reference sequence). Trimming cost V 4 bases and J 4 bases, with 8 bases left between them. The CDR3 sequence is 13 residues long. In nucleotides, the CDR3 is TGTGCCAGCAGTTCCACGGGGTACAATGAGCAGTTCTTC. It specifies CASSSTGYNEQFF.

The CDR3 sequence: CASSKVSRANQPQHF. For the CDR3, the DNA is TGTGCCAGTAGTAAAGTATCCAGGGCAAATCAGCCCCAGCATTTT. This rearrangement joins TRBV19 to TRBJ1-5; D may be TRBD1 (5 bases). Germline values: CDR1 LNHDA, CDR2 SQIVND (reference sequence). V gave up 4 bases and J gave up 4 bases, with 14 bases separating them. The CDR3 sequence is 15 residues long.

The rearrangement uses TRBV5-1 and TRBJ2-3; 13 bases are a match to TRBD2. Trimming cost V 4 bases and J 2 bases; bases outside gene matches: 4. Germline CDR1 reads SGHRS; CDR2 reads YFSETQ. The CDR3 extends over 16 amino acids. For the CDR3, the DNA is TGCGCCAGCAGCGTAGGACTAGCGGGAGTCACAGATACGCAGTATTTT. Translating gives CASSVGLAGVTDTQYF. The full variable domain, completed using reference TRBV5-1 and TRBJ2-3, is KAGVTQTPRYLIKTRGQQVTLSCSPISGHRSVSWYQQTPGQGLQFLFEYFSETQRNKGNFPGRFSGRQFSNSRSEMNVSTLELGDSALYLCASSVGLAGVTDTQYFGPGTRLTVL.

The chain employs TRBV6-6 and TRBJ2-7; 7 nucleotides match TRBD1. Germline V gene lookup returns CDR1 MNHNY and CDR2 SVGAGI (reference sequence). The CDR3 extends over 14 amino acids. J gave up 2 bases and V 7 bases, and 8 bases lay outside the gene matches. DNA of the CDR3: TGTGCCAGCAACCGGGACAGTGTAACCTACGAGCAGTACTTC. It codes for CASNRDSVTYEQYF.

The chain employs TRBV15 and TRBJ2-7; 11 bases agree with TRBD1. The V gene end was trimmed by 0 bases and the J gene end by 7 bases; junction bases not matched to a gene: 8. Germline CDR1 LNHNV, CDR2 YYDKDF (reference sequence). CDR3 length: 16 residues. The CDR3 region is CATSRDFRDRGNEQYF. The CDR3 DNA reads TGTGCCACCAGCAGAGATTTCCGGGACAGGGGGAATGAGCAGTACTTC.

This rearrangement joins TRBV12-5 to TRBJ2-1; TRBD2 matches at 8 bases. The CDR3 length is 15 residues. The J segment lost 8 bases and the V segment lost 0 bases, leaving 6 bases of the junction unmatched. The germline V gene encodes CDR1 LGHNT and CDR2 FRNRAP. The CDR3 loop reads CASGLVPAGVHEQFF. CDR3 coding DNA: TGTGCTAGTGGTTTGGTACCAGCGGGAGTTCATGAGCAGTTCTTC.

V and J are TRBV28 and TRBJ2-2; the D gene is possibly TRBD1 (5 bases). V was shortened by 2 bases and J by 5 bases, with 15 bases between the two germline ends. The CDR3 runs 16 residues. In germline, CDR1 is MDHEN, CDR2 SYDVKM. Written as DNA, the CDR3 is TGTGCCAGCAGTTTAGGTGGCAGGGAATTAACCGGGGAGCTGTTTTTT. Residues: CASSLGGRELTGELFF.

V usage is TRBV5-1 and J usage is TRBJ2-2; D might be TRBD2 (5 bases). Per the germline V gene, CDR1 is SGHRS and CDR2 is YFSETQ. Deletions cut 2 bases from V and 0 bases from J, with 8 bases between. The CDR3 spans 15 residues. CDR3 residues: CASSFGVPNTGELFF. In nucleotides, the CDR3 is TGCGCCAGCAGCTTCGGGGTTCCGAACACCGGGGAGCTGTTTTTT.